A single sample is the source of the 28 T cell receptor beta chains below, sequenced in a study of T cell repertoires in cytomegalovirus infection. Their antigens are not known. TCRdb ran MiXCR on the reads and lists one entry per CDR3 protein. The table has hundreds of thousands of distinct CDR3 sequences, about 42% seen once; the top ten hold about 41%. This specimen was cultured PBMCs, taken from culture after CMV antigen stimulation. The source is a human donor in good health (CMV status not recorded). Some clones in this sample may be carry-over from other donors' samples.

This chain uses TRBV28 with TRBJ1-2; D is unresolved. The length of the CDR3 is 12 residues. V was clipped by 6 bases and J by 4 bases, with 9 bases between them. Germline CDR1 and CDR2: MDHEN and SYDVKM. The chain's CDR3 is CASREQGYGYTF. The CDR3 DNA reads TGTGCCAGCAGAGAACAAGGCTATGGCTACACCTTC.

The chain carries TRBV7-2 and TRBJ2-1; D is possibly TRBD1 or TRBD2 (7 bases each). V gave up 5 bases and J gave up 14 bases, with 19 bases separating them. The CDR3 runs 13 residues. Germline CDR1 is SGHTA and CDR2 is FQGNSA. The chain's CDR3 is CASSPGGGRGEFF. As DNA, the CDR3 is TGTGCCAGCAGCCCAGGGGGGGGAAGGGGGGAGTTCTTC.

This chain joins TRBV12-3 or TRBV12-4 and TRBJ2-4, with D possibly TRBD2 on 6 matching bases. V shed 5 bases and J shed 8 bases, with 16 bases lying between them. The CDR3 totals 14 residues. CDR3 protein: CASSPPTRRDIQYF. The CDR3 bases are TGTGCCAGCAGTCCCCCAACTCGGAGGGACATTCAGTACTTC.

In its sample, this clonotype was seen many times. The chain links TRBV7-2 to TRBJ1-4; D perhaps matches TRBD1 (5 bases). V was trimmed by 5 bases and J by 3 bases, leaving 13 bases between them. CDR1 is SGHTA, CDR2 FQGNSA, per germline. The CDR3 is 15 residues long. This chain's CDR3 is CASSPQGLPNEKLFF. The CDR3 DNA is TGTGCCAGCAGCCCGCAGGGTCTACCTAATGAAAAACTGTTTTTT. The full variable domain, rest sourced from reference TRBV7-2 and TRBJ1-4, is GAGVSQSPSNKVTEKGKDVELRCDPISGHTALYWYRQSLGQGLEFLIYFQGNSAPDKSGLPSDRFSAERTGGSVSTLTIQRTQQEDSAVYLCASSPQGLPNEKLFFGSGTQLSVL.

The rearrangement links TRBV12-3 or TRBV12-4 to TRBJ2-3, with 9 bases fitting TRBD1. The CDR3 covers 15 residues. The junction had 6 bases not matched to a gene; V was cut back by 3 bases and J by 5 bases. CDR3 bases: TGTGCCAGCAGTTTGGTGGGACAGGGCGAAGATACGCAGTATTTT. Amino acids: CASSLVGQGEDTQYF.

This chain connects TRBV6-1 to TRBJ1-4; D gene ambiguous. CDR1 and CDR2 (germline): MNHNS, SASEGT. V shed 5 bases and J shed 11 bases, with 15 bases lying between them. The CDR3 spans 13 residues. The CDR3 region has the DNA TGTGCCAGCAGTCCAACCTTATTAGGGAAACTGTTTTTT. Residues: CASSPTLLGKLFF.

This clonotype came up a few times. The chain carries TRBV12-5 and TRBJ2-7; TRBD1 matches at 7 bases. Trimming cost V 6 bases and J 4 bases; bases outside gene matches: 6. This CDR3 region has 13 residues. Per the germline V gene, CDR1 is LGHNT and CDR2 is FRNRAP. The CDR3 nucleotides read TGTGCTAGTGGCGACAGGGATAGGTACGAGCAGTACTTC. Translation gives CASGDRDRYEQYF.

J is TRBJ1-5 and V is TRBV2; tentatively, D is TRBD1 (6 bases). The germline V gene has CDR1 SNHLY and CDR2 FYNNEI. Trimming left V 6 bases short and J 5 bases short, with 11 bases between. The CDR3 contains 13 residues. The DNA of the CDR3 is TGTGCCAGCAGGGGCAGGGGAGATCAGCCCCAGCATTTT. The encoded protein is CASRGRGDQPQHF.

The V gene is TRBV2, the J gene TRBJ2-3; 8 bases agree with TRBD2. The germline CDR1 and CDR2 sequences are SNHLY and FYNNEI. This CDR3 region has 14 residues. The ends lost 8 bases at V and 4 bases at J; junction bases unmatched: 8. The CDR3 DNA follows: TGTGCCAGCGGCCCGGGACTAGTTTCAGATACGCAGTATTTT. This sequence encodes CASGPGLVSDTQYF.

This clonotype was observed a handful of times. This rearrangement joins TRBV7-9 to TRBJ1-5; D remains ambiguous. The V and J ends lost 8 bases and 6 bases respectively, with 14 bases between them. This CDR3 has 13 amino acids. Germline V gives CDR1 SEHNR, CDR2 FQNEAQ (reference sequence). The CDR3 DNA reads TGTGCCAGCCAACTTGGGTCCGGTCAGCCCCAGCATTTT. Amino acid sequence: CASQLGSGQPQHF.

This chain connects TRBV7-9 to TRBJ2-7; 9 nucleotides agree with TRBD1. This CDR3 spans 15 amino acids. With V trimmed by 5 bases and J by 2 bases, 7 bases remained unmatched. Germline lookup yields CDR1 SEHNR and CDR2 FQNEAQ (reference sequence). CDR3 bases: TGTGCCAGCAGCCTGTCCGGGACAGGGACCTACGAGCAGTACTTC. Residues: CASSLSGTGTYEQYF.

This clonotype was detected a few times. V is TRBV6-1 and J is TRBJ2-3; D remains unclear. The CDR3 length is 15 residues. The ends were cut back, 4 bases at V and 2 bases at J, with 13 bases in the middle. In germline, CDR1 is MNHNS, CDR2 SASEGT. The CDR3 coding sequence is TGTGCCAGCAGTGGCCGGCAGGCTTTCACAGATACGCAGTATTTT. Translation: CASSGRQAFTDTQYF.

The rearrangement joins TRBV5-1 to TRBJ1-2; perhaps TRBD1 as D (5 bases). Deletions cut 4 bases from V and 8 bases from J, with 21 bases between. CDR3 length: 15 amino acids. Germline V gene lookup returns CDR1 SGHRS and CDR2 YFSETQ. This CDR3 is CASSPGPGGISGYTF. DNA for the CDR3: TGCGCCAGCAGCCCCGGGCCTGGGGGGATTTCGGGCTACACCTTC. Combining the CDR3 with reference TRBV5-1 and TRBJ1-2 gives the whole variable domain KAGVTQTPRYLIKTRGQQVTLSCSPISGHRSVSWYQQTPGQGLQFLFEYFSETQRNKGNFPGRFSGRQFSNSRSEMNVSTLELGDSALYLCASSPGPGGISGYTFGSGTRLTVV.

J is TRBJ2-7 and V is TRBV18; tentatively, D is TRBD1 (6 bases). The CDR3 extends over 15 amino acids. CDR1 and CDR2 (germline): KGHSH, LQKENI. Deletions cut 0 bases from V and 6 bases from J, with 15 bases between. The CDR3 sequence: CASSPPGLGGSEQYF. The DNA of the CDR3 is TGTGCCAGCTCACCACCGGGGTTAGGGGGTTCCGAGCAGTACTTC.

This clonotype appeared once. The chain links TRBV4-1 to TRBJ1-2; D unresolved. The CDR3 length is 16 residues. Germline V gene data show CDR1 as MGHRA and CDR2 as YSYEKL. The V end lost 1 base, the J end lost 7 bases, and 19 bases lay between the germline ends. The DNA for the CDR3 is TGCGCCAGCAGCCAAGTTTCGGGGATCGGGTACGGTGGCTACACCTTC. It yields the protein CASSQVSGIGYGGYTF.

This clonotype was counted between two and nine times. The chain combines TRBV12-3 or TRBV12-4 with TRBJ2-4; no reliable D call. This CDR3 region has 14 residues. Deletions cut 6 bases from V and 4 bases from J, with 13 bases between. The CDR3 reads CASRPDPSKNIQYF. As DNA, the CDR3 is TGTGCCAGCAGACCCGACCCGTCGAAAAACATTCAGTACTTC.

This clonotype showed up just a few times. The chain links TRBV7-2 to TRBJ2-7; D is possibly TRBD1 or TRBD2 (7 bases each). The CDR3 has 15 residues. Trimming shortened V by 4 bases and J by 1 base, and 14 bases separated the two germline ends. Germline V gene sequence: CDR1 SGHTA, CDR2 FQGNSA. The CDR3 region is CASSSSGTVSYEQYF. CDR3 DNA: TGTGCCAGCAGCTCGAGCGGGACAGTGTCCTACGAGCAGTACTTC.

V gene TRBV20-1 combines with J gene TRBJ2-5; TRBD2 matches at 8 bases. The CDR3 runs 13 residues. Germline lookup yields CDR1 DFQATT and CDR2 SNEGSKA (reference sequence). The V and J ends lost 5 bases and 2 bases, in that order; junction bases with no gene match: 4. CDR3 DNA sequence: TGCAGTGCTCGGATAGCGGGACAAGAGACCCAGTACTTC. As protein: CSARIAGQETQYF.

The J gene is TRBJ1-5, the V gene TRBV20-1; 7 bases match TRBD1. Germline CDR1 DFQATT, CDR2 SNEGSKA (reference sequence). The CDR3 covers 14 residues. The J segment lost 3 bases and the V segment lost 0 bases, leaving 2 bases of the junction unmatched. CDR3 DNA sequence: TGCAGTGCTAGAGAGACAGGGTCCAATCAGCCCCAGCATTTT. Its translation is CSARETGSNQPQHF.

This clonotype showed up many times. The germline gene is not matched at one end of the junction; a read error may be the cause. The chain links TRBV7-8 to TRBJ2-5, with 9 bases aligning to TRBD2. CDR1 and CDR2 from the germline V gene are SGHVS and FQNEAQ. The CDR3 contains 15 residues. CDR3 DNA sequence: TGTGCCAGCAGCTTAGCGCGACGAGCGGGGGGCCTTATCGTCTTC. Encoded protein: CASSLARRAGGLIVF.

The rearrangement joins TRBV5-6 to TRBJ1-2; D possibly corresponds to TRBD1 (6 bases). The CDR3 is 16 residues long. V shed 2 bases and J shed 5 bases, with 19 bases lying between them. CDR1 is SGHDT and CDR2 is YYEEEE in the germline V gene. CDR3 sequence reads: CASSFLGAAVWYGYTF. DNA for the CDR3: TGTGCCAGCAGCTTTTTGGGGGCGGCCGTTTGGTATGGCTACACCTTC. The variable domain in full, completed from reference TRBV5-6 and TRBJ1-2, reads DAGVTQSPTHLIKTRGQQVTLRCSPKSGHDTVSWYQQALGQGPQFIFQYYEEEERQRGNFPDRFSGHQFPNYSSELNVNALLLGDSALYLCASSFLGAAVWYGYTFGSGTRLTVV.

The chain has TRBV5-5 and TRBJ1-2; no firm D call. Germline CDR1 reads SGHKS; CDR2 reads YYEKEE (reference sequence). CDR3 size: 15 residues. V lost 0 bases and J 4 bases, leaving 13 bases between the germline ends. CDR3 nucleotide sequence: TGTGCCAGCAGCTTGGCACAGACTCCGATCTATGGCTACACCTTC. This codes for CASSLAQTPIYGYTF.

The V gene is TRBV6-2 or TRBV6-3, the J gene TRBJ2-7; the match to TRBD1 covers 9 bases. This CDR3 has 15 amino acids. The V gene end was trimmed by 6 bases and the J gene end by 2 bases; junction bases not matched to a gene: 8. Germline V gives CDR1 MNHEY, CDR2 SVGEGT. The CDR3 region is CASRPIGQGTYEQYF. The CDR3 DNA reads TGTGCCAGCAGACCAATTGGACAGGGGACCTACGAGCAGTACTTC.

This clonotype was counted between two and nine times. The chain's CDR3 is CASSLYFGSYEQYF. The CDR3 coding sequence is TGCGCCAGCAGCTTATATTTCGGATCCTACGAGCAGTACTTC. The chain employs TRBV5-1 and TRBJ2-7; D gene ambiguous. The CDR3 runs to 14 residues. Deletions cut 2 bases from V and 1 base from J, with 10 bases between. CDR1 is SGHRS, CDR2 YFSETQ, per germline.

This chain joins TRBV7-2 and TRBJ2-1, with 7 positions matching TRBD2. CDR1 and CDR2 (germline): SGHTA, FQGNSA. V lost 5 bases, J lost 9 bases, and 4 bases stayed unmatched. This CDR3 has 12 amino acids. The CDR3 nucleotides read TGTGCCAGCAGCCTGCGGGGGATTGAGCAGTTCTTC. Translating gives CASSLRGIEQFF.

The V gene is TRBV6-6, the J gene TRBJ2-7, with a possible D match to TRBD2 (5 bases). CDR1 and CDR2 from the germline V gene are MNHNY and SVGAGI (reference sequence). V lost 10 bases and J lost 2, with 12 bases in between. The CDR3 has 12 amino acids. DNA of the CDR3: TGTGCCACCCAGCGGAGGACCTACGAGCAGTACTTC. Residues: CATQRRTYEQYF.

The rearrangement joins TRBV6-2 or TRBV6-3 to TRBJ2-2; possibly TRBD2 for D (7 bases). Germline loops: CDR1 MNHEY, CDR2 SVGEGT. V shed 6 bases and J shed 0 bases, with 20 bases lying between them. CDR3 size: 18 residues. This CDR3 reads CASSGGPLDGTNTGELFF. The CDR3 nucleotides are TGTGCCAGCAGCGGGGGGCCCTTGGACGGAACGAACACCGGGGAGCTGTTTTTT.

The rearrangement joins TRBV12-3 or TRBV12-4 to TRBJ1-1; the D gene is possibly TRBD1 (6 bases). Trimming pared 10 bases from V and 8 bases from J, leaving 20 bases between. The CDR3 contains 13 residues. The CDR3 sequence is CATIPLTGGEAFF. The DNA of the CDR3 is TGTGCCACCATCCCCTTGACTGGGGGCGAAGCTTTCTTT.